One sample yielded the 19 T cell receptor beta chains listed below, sequenced in a study of OX40 agonist ivuxolimab in advanced cancers. TCRdb keeps only in-frame clones here, not all; method: immunoSEQ multiplex PCR. This table has about 50,000 clones, around 90% appearing once. This specimen consisted of CD4+ or CD8+ T cells sorted from blood, obtained in a trial of the OX40 agonist ivuxolimab. The receptors were sampled from an adult with an advanced solid tumor such as melanoma, head and neck, liver or kidney cancer.

The CDR3 bases are TGTGCCAGCAGTGACTCTGCGGGACAGGGTTGGTATGGCTACACCTTC. Translating gives CASSDSAGQGWYGYTF. The chain joins TRBV6-4 to TRBJ1-2, with 9 bases identical to TRBD1. The germline V gene encodes CDR1 MRHNA and CDR2 SNTAGT. V lost 0 bases to trimming and J lost 5 bases; unmatched junction nucleotides: 7. There are 16 residues in the CDR3.

This clone was recorded a few times. The rearrangement uses TRBV7-3 and TRBJ2-7; TRBD2 might be the D (6 bases). The CDR3 has 13 residues. V lost 5 bases, J lost 4 bases, and 12 bases lay in between. The germline CDR1 and CDR2 sequences are SGHTA and FQGTGA. CDR3 in amino acids: CASSGYGGYEQYF. The CDR3 DNA is TGTGCCAGCAGCGGCTACGGGGGTTACGAGCAGTACTTC. Supplemented by reference TRBV7-3 and TRBJ2-7, the full variable domain reads GAGVSQTPSNKVTEKGKYVELRCDPISGHTALYWYRQSLGQGPEFLIYFQGTGAADDSGLPNDRFFAVRPEGSVSTLKIQRTERGDSAVYLCASSGYGGYEQYFGPGTRLTVT.

The chain is built from TRBV4-1 and TRBJ2-1, with D unclear. The CDR3 sequence is 13 residues long. Trimming pared 3 bases from V and 3 bases from J, leaving 6 bases between. Germline CDR1 is MGHRA and CDR2 is YSYEKL. In DNA form, the CDR3 reads TGCGCCAGCAGCCAGGGCGGCTACAATGAGCAGTTCTTC. This codes for CASSQGGYNEQFF.

The rearrangement links TRBV7-9 to TRBJ2-1, with 7 bases matching TRBD1. V was pared by 7 bases and J by 7 bases, with 16 bases of the junction left unmatched. The length of the CDR3 is 16 residues. The germline V gene encodes CDR1 SEHNR and CDR2 FQNEAQ (reference sequence). The DNA of the CDR3 is TGTGCCAGCACCATTAGTAGGGGGCCCGAGTTGAATGAGCAGTTCTTC. Its translation is CASTISRGPELNEQFF.

The chain combines TRBV6-1 with TRBJ2-2, with D perhaps TRBD2 (5 bases). Germline V lookup: CDR1 MNHNS, CDR2 SASEGT. Trimming took off 4 bases at V and 4 bases at J, with 19 bases between the two ends. There are 17 residues in the CDR3. The CDR3 reads CASSGVGLRGSTGELFF. The CDR3 coding sequence is TGTGCCAGCAGTGGGGTAGGGCTTCGAGGGTCCACCGGGGAGCTGTTTTTT.

This sequence joins TRBV9 and TRBJ2-1, with D tentatively TRBD1 or TRBD2 (5 bases each). Germline CDR1 and CDR2: SGDLS and YYNGEE. Trimming removed 3 bases at V and 6 bases at J, with 7 bases between. This CDR3 is 12 amino acids long. The CDR3 DNA follows: TGTGCCAGCAGCGGAGGGGTCAATGAGCAGTTCTTC. Translation: CASSGGVNEQFF.

The J gene is TRBJ2-7, the V gene TRBV11-2; possibly TRBD2 for D (7 bases). The CDR3 is 13 residues long. Trimming removed 5 bases from V and 2 bases from J, with 10 bases in between. Germline CDR1 is SGHAT and CDR2 is FQNNGV. CDR3 region: CASSEGGAYEQYF. In DNA, the CDR3 is TGTGCCAGCAGCGAGGGGGGGGCCTACGAGCAGTACTTC.

The V call is TRBV27, the J call TRBJ1-2; no clear D. The germline gives CDR1 MNHEY, CDR2 SMNVEV (reference sequence). The length of the CDR3 is 15 residues. Trimming took off 6 bases at V and 2 bases at J, with 16 bases between the two ends. CDR3 sequence (DNA): TGTGCCAGCAGCCAAACAGCTAGGACCAACTATGGCTACACCTTC. Translating gives CASSQTARTNYGYTF.

This sequence joins TRBV19 and TRBJ1-3, with D perhaps matching TRBD1 (6 bases). The CDR3 loop spans 14 amino acids. V lost 7 bases, J lost 8 bases, and 18 bases lay in between. Germline V gene sequence: CDR1 LNHDA, CDR2 SQIVND (reference sequence). CDR3 in DNA: TGTGCCAGTACCACCAGTGGGGGCTCCGACACCATATATTTT. Its translation: CASTTSGGSDTIYF.

The genes are TRBV9 and TRBJ1-1; maybe TRBD1 (5 bases). V gave up 3 bases and J gave up 0 bases, with 18 bases separating them. The CDR3 is 17 residues long. Germline CDR1 reads SGDLS; CDR2 reads YYNGEE. CDR3 nucleotides: TGTGCCAGCAGCGGCCGCCAAGGGGTCGGGATGAACACTGAAGCTTTCTTT. Its translation: CASSGRQGVGMNTEAFF.

The CDR3 here is CASSVDGISNEKLFF. DNA of the CDR3: TGTGCCAGCAGCGTAGATGGGATATCTAATGAAAAACTGTTTTTT. The chain joins TRBV9 to TRBJ1-4; D is uncertain. The CDR3 is made up of 15 amino acids. The germline gives CDR1 SGDLS, CDR2 YYNGEE. V was trimmed by 0 bases and J by 3 bases, leaving 9 bases between them.

The chain uses TRBV28 and TRBJ1-1; 8 bases are a match to TRBD1. Germline CDR1 is MDHEN and CDR2 is SYDVKM. V shed 5 bases, J shed 0 bases, and the junction held 5 bases outside the gene matches. The CDR3 consists of 15 residues. The CDR3 protein is CASSRRTGMNTEAFF. DNA for the CDR3: TGTGCCAGCAGTCGCCGGACAGGGATGAACACTGAAGCTTTCTTT.

The CDR3 sequence: CASFPELAADTQYF. Written as DNA, the CDR3 is TGTGCCAGCTTCCCGGAGCTAGCGGCGGATACGCAGTATTTT. V gene TRBV7-2 combines with J gene TRBJ2-3; 7 nucleotides agree with TRBD2. The germline gives CDR1 SGHTA, CDR2 FQGNSA. The ends lost 8 bases at V and 6 bases at J; junction bases unmatched: 11. This CDR3 spans 14 amino acids.

Details on this clone: At the DNA level, this CDR3 is encoded by other sequences in the same sample as well. The CDR3 DNA sequence: TGTGCCAGCAGCGTAGTCGGGGGAGAAGCTTTCTTT. It yields the protein CASSVVGGEAFF. The chain joins TRBV9 to TRBJ1-1, with TRBD1 as a possible D gene (5 bases). The germline gives CDR1 SGDLS, CDR2 YYNGEE. The CDR3 is 12 residues long. The V end lost 0 bases, the J end lost 8 bases, and 8 bases lay between the germline ends.

The gene calls are TRBV11-2 and TRBJ2-5; 7 bases align to TRBD1. V shed 1 base, J shed 1 base, and the junction held 3 bases outside the gene matches. The CDR3 extends over 15 amino acids. CDR1 and CDR2 from the germline V gene are SGHAT and FQNNGV. DNA for the CDR3: TGTGCCAGCAGCTTAGGAGGGACAGTCCAAGAGACCCAGTACTTC. Translating gives CASSLGGTVQETQYF.

The chain combines TRBV5-5 with TRBJ2-7, with D uncertain. The germline V gene encodes CDR1 SGHKS and CDR2 YYEKEE (reference sequence). This CDR3 has 13 residues. V lost 3 bases and J lost 4, with 11 bases in between. CDR3 protein: CASSWGIGYEQYV. CDR3 sequence (DNA): TGTGCCAGCAGCTGGGGAATTGGGTACGAGCAGTACGTC.

The CDR3 region is CASSWQGAYEQYV. The DNA for the CDR3 is TGTGCCAGCAGCTGGCAGGGCGCCTACGAGCAGTACGTC. The genes are TRBV5-6 and TRBJ2-7, with a weak D call TRBD1 (5 bases). The ends were cut back, 3 bases at V and 2 bases at J, with 9 bases in the middle. The germline gives CDR1 SGHDT, CDR2 YYEEEE. The CDR3 has 13 residues.

The chain joins TRBV4-1 to TRBJ1-1, with D perhaps TRBD1 (6 bases). Trimming left V 1 base short and J 2 bases short, with 8 bases between. CDR1 and CDR2 from the germline V gene are MGHRA and YSYEKL. The CDR3 is made up of 14 amino acids. The CDR3 protein is CASSQVQGNTEAFF. CDR3 DNA: TGCGCCAGCAGCCAAGTACAGGGTAACACTGAAGCTTTCTTT.

This clone showed up just once. V and J are TRBV29-1 and TRBJ1-2; D not certain. The CDR3 totals 11 residues. Looked up from germline, CDR1 is SQVTM and CDR2 is ANQGSEA. Trimming took off 0 bases at V and 9 bases at J, with 8 bases between the two ends. CDR3: CSVEDTASYTF. CDR3 DNA: TGCAGCGTTGAAGACACGGCAAGCTACACCTTC.